This T cell receptor beta chain originates from a study of control samples from healthy donors and cancer patients. Profiling relied on immunoSEQ multiplex PCR, and the TCRdb table lists in-frame clones only, not all of them. Seen here are some 66,000 clones, roughly 85% observed once, and the top ten hold 4.5% to 7%. This CDR3 is 17 amino acids long. V shed 4 bases and J 0 bases; nucleotides not matched to a gene: 12. Germline CDR1 is MNHEY and CDR2 is SMNVEV (reference sequence). The sequenced sample consisted of blood. The source of this sequence is a man aged 35 to 55 in good health. The V call is TRBV27, the J call TRBJ2-7, with 7 positions matching TRBD2. The CDR3 DNA reads TGTGCCAGCAGTTCTACGGATCCTAGCGGTGCCTCCTACGAGCAGTACTTC. This codes for CASSSTDPSGASYEQYF.